One sample yielded the 29 T cell receptor beta chains listed below, sequenced in a study of blood T cell repertoires in COVID-19. Repertoires were generated with immunoSEQ multiplex PCR, while TCRdb's copy carries only in-frame clones and drops some. The sample holds approximately 220,000 clones, roughly 89% seen once. Specimen: PBMCs or T cells enriched from blood (not recorded which). Receptors were obtained from a woman aged 30 to 39 with acute COVID-19.

V usage is TRBV7-9 and J usage is TRBJ1-6; 10 bases align to TRBD1. The CDR3 spans 14 residues. Germline CDR1 is SEHNR and CDR2 is FQNEAQ (reference sequence). The V gene end was trimmed by 5 bases and the J gene end by 7 bases; junction bases not matched to a gene: 2. CDR3 coding DNA: TGTGCCAGCAGCGCGACAGGGGGCAATTCACCCCTCCACTTT. Residues: CASSATGGNSPLHF.

This sequence joins TRBV12-5 and TRBJ1-4; the match to TRBD1 covers 10 bases. Germline V CDR1 and CDR2: LGHNT, FRNRAP. V shed 5 bases, J shed 7 bases, and the junction held 7 bases outside the gene matches. The CDR3 extends over 15 amino acids. The CDR3 spells CASGPSGTGVEKLFF. CDR3 coding DNA: TGTGCTAGTGGTCCGTCCGGGACAGGGGTTGAAAAACTGTTTTTT.

This chain joins TRBV2 and TRBJ1-1; the D gene is possibly TRBD1 (5 bases). This CDR3 is 14 amino acids long. Trimming removed 7 bases at V and 7 bases at J, with 19 bases between. Per the germline V gene, CDR1 is SNHLY and CDR2 is FYNNEI. CDR3 nucleotides: TGTGCCAGCACCGATTATAGCACAGGAGTTGAAGCTTTCTTT. The encoded protein is CASTDYSTGVEAFF.

The chain couples TRBV7-2 to TRBJ2-1, with 14 bases matching TRBD2. CDR3 length: 15 residues. J lost 9 bases, V lost 5 bases, and 6 bases had no gene match. The germline gives CDR1 SGHTA, CDR2 FQGNSA. CDR3 bases: TGTGCCAGCAGCCCGGGACTAGCGGGGGCCGGTGAGCAGTTCTTC. It yields the protein CASSPGLAGAGEQFF.

The chain carries TRBV29-1 and TRBJ2-5; D is uncertain. CDR1 is SQVTM, CDR2 ANQGSEA, per germline. The CDR3 contains 11 residues. Trimming stripped 6 bases from V and 2 bases from J, with 7 bases between. CDR3 sequence reads: CSVDIQETQYF. DNA of the CDR3: TGCAGCGTAGACATACAAGAGACCCAGTACTTC. The full variable domain, with the rest looked up from reference TRBV29-1 and TRBJ2-5, is SAVISQKPSRDICQRGTSLTIQCQVDSQVTMMFWYRQQPGQSLTLIATANQGSEATYESGFVIDKFPISRPNLTFSTLTVSNMSPEDSSIYLCSVDIQETQYFGPGTRLLVL.

The rearrangement joins TRBV4-1 to TRBJ1-2; no reliable D call. V lost 0 bases and J 4 bases, leaving 9 bases between the germline ends. From germline, CDR1 is MGHRA and CDR2 YSYEKL. This CDR3 comprises 14 residues. The CDR3: CASSQDRERYGYTF. The CDR3 coding sequence is TGCGCCAGCAGCCAAGACCGGGAGCGCTATGGCTACACCTTC.

The chain is built from TRBV5-8 and TRBJ2-1, with D hard to call. Germline lookup yields CDR1 SGHTS and CDR2 YDEGEE. Trimming removed 5 bases at V and 0 bases at J, with 18 bases between. The CDR3 is 17 amino acids. Here the CDR3 reads CASSLRNYESSYNEQFF. CDR3 nucleotide sequence: TGTGCCAGCAGTTTAAGGAACTACGAGAGCTCCTACAATGAGCAGTTCTTC. Looking up the rest from reference TRBV5-8 and TRBJ2-1 gives the full variable domain: EAGVTQSPTHLIKTRGQQATLRCSPISGHTSVYWYQQALGLGLQFLLWYDEGEERNRGNFPPRFSGRQFPNYSSELNVNALELEDSALYLCASSLRNYESSYNEQFFGPGTRLTVL.

V gene TRBV12-3 or TRBV12-4 combines with J gene TRBJ2-1, with TRBD1 matching 7 bases. The CDR3 sequence is 12 residues long. Trimming took 6 bases from V and 9 from J; bases not matched to a gene: 5. The CDR3 reads CASSGQVAEQFF. CDR3 bases: TGTGCCAGCAGCGGACAGGTTGCTGAGCAGTTCTTC.

The chain couples TRBV18 to TRBJ1-3; no firm D call. Germline CDR1 reads KGHSH; CDR2 reads LQKENI. Trimming cost V 3 bases and J 0 bases, with 9 bases left between them. CDR3 size: 15 residues. CDR3 in amino acids: CASSPEGVSGNTIYF. The CDR3 DNA reads as TGTGCCAGCTCACCGGAGGGTGTCTCTGGAAACACCATATATTTT.

The V and J genes are TRBV13 and TRBJ2-7; TRBD1 is a possible D gene (6 bases). Germline V gene sequence: CDR1 PRHDT, CDR2 FYEKMQ (reference sequence). Trimming cost V 4 bases and J 3 bases, with 7 bases left between them. The CDR3 runs to 12 residues. The CDR3 here is CASSSQGYEQYF. CDR3 nucleotide sequence: TGTGCCAGCAGCTCACAGGGCTACGAGCAGTACTTC. The full variable domain, its missing parts supplied by reference TRBV13 and TRBJ2-7, is AAGVIQSPRHLIKEKRETATLKCYPIPRHDTVYWYQQGPGQDPQFLISFYEKMQSDKGSIPDRFSAQQFSDYHSELNMSSLELGDSALYFCASSSQGYEQYFGPGTRLTVT.

The sample holds a few counts of this clone. The V gene is TRBV7-6, the J gene TRBJ2-7, with a weak D call TRBD2 (6 bases). Trimming pared 1 base from V and 4 bases from J, leaving 8 bases between. Germline V gene lookup returns CDR1 SGHVS and CDR2 FNYEAQ. CDR3 length equals 13 residues. The CDR3 sequence is CASSLDGGYEQYF. The CDR3 DNA reads as TGTGCCAGCAGCTTAGACGGGGGTTACGAGCAGTACTTC.

V gene TRBV6-5 combines with J gene TRBJ1-5; 11 nucleotides agree with TRBD1. The CDR3 has 15 amino acids. Trimming at V came to 6 bases and at J to 4 bases, leaving 5 bases not matched to a gene. CDR1 MNHEY and CDR2 SVGAGI come from the germline V gene. CDR3 protein: CASRGQGAGNQPQHF. DNA for the CDR3: TGTGCCAGCAGAGGACAGGGGGCGGGGAATCAGCCCCAGCATTTT.

This sequence joins TRBV4-3 and TRBJ2-5; TRBD1 aligns across 8 bases. The V and J ends lost 3 bases and 3 bases, in that order; junction bases with no gene match: 6. Germline V gene data show CDR1 as LGHNA and CDR2 as YSLEER. This CDR3 region has 15 residues. The CDR3 sequence: CASSQDGQGEETQYF. In DNA, the CDR3 is TGCGCCAGCAGCCAGGACGGACAGGGAGAAGAGACCCAGTACTTC.

This chain uses TRBV19 with TRBJ2-1; no definite D call. Germline CDR1 reads LNHDA; CDR2 reads SQIVND (reference sequence). This CDR3 is 11 amino acids long. Trimming removed 6 bases from V and 10 bases from J, with 10 bases in between. CDR3: CASSTTEEQFF. CDR3 coding DNA: TGTGCCAGTAGCACCACGGAGGAGCAGTTCTTC. The whole variable domain, remainder taken from reference TRBV19 and TRBJ2-1, is DGGITQSPKYLFRKEGQNVTLSCEQNLNHDAMYWYRQDPGQGLRLIYYSQIVNDFQKGDIAEGYSVSREKKESFPLTVTSAQKNPTAFYLCASSTTEEQFFGPGTRLTVL.

The genes are TRBV14 and TRBJ1-4; 7 bases are a match to TRBD1. The CDR3 spans 18 residues. Trimming took 2 bases from V and 5 from J; bases not matched to a gene: 14. From germline, CDR1 is SGHDN and CDR2 FVKESK. CDR3 in amino acids: CASSQHGQVNPANEKLFF. CDR3 sequence (DNA): TGTGCCAGCAGCCAACACGGACAGGTGAACCCGGCAAATGAAAAACTGTTTTTT.

The V gene is TRBV6-2 or TRBV6-3, the J gene TRBJ1-1; perhaps TRBD1 as D (6 bases). The length of the CDR3 is 16 residues. In germline, CDR1 is MNHEY, CDR2 SVGEGT. The V end lost 5 bases, the J end lost 1 base, and 17 bases lay between the germline ends. As DNA, the CDR3 is TGTGCCAGCAGTACCTTAGTGGGGGCGAGGAACACTGAAGCTTTCTTT. It translates to CASSTLVGARNTEAFF.

This clone occurred once. CDR3 DNA: TGTGCCAGCAGCTTTAGGAATGACAGGTCAATCTCTGGAAACACCATATATTTT. Translating gives CASSFRNDRSISGNTIYF. The J gene is TRBJ1-3, the V gene TRBV5-6, with D possibly TRBD1 on 6 matching bases. Germline V gene data show CDR1 as SGHDT and CDR2 as YYEEEE. This CDR3 is 18 amino acids long. V lost 2 bases and J 0 bases, leaving 18 bases between the germline ends.

This clone was seen only a few times. The rearrangement links TRBV20-1 to TRBJ1-1; TRBD1 agrees at 7 bases. The CDR3 extends over 11 amino acids. V shed 3 bases, J shed 9 bases, and the junction held 4 bases outside the gene matches. Germline V gene lookup returns CDR1 DFQATT and CDR2 SNEGSKA (reference sequence). CDR3 protein: CSASTGDQAFF. The CDR3 DNA reads as TGCAGTGCTAGCACAGGGGACCAAGCTTTCTTT.

The CDR3 bases are TGTGCCACCAGCAGAGTCCTCACAGGTGGTGAAAAACTGTTTTTT. Encoded protein: CATSRVLTGGEKLFF. This chain connects TRBV15 to TRBJ1-4, with a tentative D call TRBD1 (5 bases). The CDR3 runs 15 residues. Germline assignment: CDR1 LNHNV and CDR2 YYDKDF (reference sequence). Trimming pared 1 base from V and 7 bases from J, leaving 13 bases between.

The chain employs TRBV9 and TRBJ1-1; 9 bases are a match to TRBD1. CDR1 and CDR2 from the germline V gene are SGDLS and YYNGEE. This CDR3 has 18 residues. The junction had 9 bases not matched to a gene; V was cut back by 0 bases and J by 0 bases. CDR3 loop: CASSVARDGTGLNTEAFF. The CDR3, as DNA: TGTGCCAGCAGCGTAGCTCGTGACGGGACAGGGCTGAACACTGAAGCTTTCTTT.

This clone was seen a handful of times. The chain carries TRBV10-1 and TRBJ1-1; tentative D call: TRBD1 (5 bases). The CDR3 consists of 13 residues. V lost 3 bases and J lost 5, with 10 bases in between. CDR1 and CDR2 (germline): WNHNN, SYGVQD (reference sequence). The CDR3 loop is CASSDRVGTEAFF. Here the CDR3 DNA reads TGCGCCAGCAGTGACAGGGTCGGAACTGAAGCTTTCTTT.

The table lists this clone with a count of one. The chain couples TRBV11-2 to TRBJ2-7; the D gene is possibly TRBD2 (6 bases). The CDR3 covers 15 residues. V dropped 1 base and J dropped 7 bases, with 17 bases sitting between them. Germline CDR1 and CDR2: SGHAT and FQNNGV. CDR3 residues: CASSLVAGSTLEQYF. DNA of the CDR3: TGTGCCAGCAGCTTAGTGGCGGGGAGTACTCTAGAGCAGTACTTC.

This chain joins TRBV19 and TRBJ1-1; D may be TRBD1 (6 bases). Trimming removed 4 bases at V and 6 bases at J, with 9 bases between. CDR1 is LNHDA and CDR2 is SQIVND in the germline V gene (reference sequence). CDR3 length: 12 amino acids. The CDR3 sequence: CASSNSGAEAFF. CDR3 DNA sequence: TGTGCCAGTAGTAATTCAGGGGCTGAAGCTTTCTTT.

The chain uses TRBV29-1 and TRBJ2-5; D unclear. The CDR3 sequence is 13 residues long. CDR1 SQVTM and CDR2 ANQGSEA come from the germline V gene. Trimming cost V 6 bases and J 4 bases, with 15 bases left between them. The CDR3 bases are TGCAGCGTACGGCCCCACCTAGGAGAGACCCAGTACTTC. The encoded protein is CSVRPHLGETQYF.

The rearrangement uses TRBV7-9 and TRBJ1-1; the D is unclear. This CDR3 contains 14 residues. CDR1 SEHNR and CDR2 FQNEAQ come from the germline V gene (reference sequence). Trimming removed 5 bases from V and 3 bases from J, with 13 bases in between. CDR3 bases: TGTGCCAGCAGCCTCCCGGAGGGAGACACTGAAGCTTTCTTT. Translation gives CASSLPEGDTEAFF.

This clone is a singleton in its sample. The rearrangement links TRBV5-5 to TRBJ2-5; no definite D call. V gave up 0 bases and J gave up 2 bases, with 5 bases separating them. The CDR3 is 13 residues long. The germline CDR1 and CDR2 sequences are SGHKS and YYEKEE (reference sequence). CDR3 loop: CASSLALQETQYF. The CDR3 DNA follows: TGTGCCAGCAGCTTGGCCTTGCAAGAGACCCAGTACTTC.

The chain uses TRBV5-1 and TRBJ1-1; no clear D. The CDR3 is 14 amino acids. CDR1 and CDR2 (germline): SGHRS, YFSETQ. The V end lost 2 bases, the J end lost 4 bases, and 12 bases lay between the germline ends. The DNA of the CDR3 is TGCGCCAGCAGCTTTCCAGGTATTGGCACTGAAGCTTTCTTT. Its translation: CASSFPGIGTEAFF. Supplemented by reference TRBV5-1 and TRBJ1-1, the full variable domain reads KAGVTQTPRYLIKTRGQQVTLSCSPISGHRSVSWYQQTPGQGLQFLFEYFSETQRNKGNFPGRFSGRQFSNSRSEMNVSTLELGDSALYLCASSFPGIGTEAFFGQGTRLTVV.

The CDR3 DNA follows: TGTGCCAGTATTAACAGGGAAGGCAATCAGCCCCAGCATTTT. This gives the protein CASINREGNQPQHF. The chain is built from TRBV19 and TRBJ1-5; a weak D match, TRBD1 (6 bases). The germline V gene has CDR1 LNHDA and CDR2 SQIVND (reference sequence). This CDR3 comprises 14 residues. V was shortened by 7 bases and J by 2 bases, with 12 bases between the two germline ends.

The chain uses TRBV18 and TRBJ2-6; D gene unclear. The V end lost 0 bases, the J end lost 0 bases, and 12 bases lay between the germline ends. Per the germline V gene, CDR1 is KGHSH and CDR2 is LQKENI. This CDR3 is built from 18 residues. The CDR3 spells CASSPPPYAGSGANVLTF. As DNA, the CDR3 is TGTGCCAGCTCACCACCCCCCTACGCCGGCTCTGGGGCCAACGTCCTGACTTTC.